A single sample is the source of the 23 T cell receptor beta chains below, sequenced in a study of T cell responses to AZD1222 COVID-19 vaccine. TCRdb keeps only in-frame clones here, not all; method: immunoSEQ multiplex PCR. Of tens of thousands of clones listed, more than 75% were seen once; the top ten hold 8.5% to 10%. Sequenced material: peripheral blood, taken on day 0 of AZD1222 vaccination. The origin of the receptors is an adult in good health.

This rearrangement joins TRBV7-3 to TRBJ2-3; D is tentatively TRBD1 or TRBD2 (6 bases each). The ends were cut back, 5 bases at V and 3 bases at J, with 15 bases in the middle. The CDR3 sequence is 15 residues long. Germline V gives CDR1 SGHTA, CDR2 FQGTGA. The CDR3 DNA reads as TGTGCCAGCAGCCCTCGGAGGGGGGATACAGATACGCAGTATTTT. It encodes CASSPRRGDTDTQYF.

The chain is built from TRBV19 and TRBJ1-2; 12 bases fit TRBD1. Unmatched junction bases numbered 8, after V lost 3 bases and J lost 0 bases. The CDR3 spans 18 residues. Germline values: CDR1 LNHDA, CDR2 SQIVND (reference sequence). The CDR3 DNA sequence: TGTGCCAGTAGTATCAGAGGGACAGGGGGCGCCGCTAACTATGGCTACACCTTC. Encoded protein: CASSIRGTGGAANYGYTF. Complete variable domain (other parts from reference TRBV19 and TRBJ1-2): DGGITQSPKYLFRKEGQNVTLSCEQNLNHDAMYWYRQDPGQGLRLIYYSQIVNDFQKGDIAEGYSVSREKKESFPLTVTSAQKNPTAFYLCASSIRGTGGAANYGYTFGSGTRLTVV.

The chain uses TRBV14 and TRBJ1-5; a possible D gene is TRBD1 (5 bases). CDR3 size: 15 residues. With 10 bases removed from V and 4 bases from J, the gap between germline ends came to 20 bases. Per the germline V gene, CDR1 is SGHDN and CDR2 is FVKESK. CDR3: CATRKPGRWNQPQHF. Written as DNA, the CDR3 is TGTGCCACCCGCAAACCGGGACGATGGAATCAGCCCCAGCATTTT.

The CDR3 bases are TGTGCCAGCAGCCAGGGGGCGCTTCGGGAAAAACTGTTTTTT. Translation: CASSQGALREKLFF. The rearrangement links TRBV14 to TRBJ1-4, with D maybe TRBD1 (6 bases). The CDR3 is 14 amino acids. Looked up from germline, CDR1 is SGHDN and CDR2 is FVKESK. V lost 3 bases and J lost 8, with 13 bases in between. The variable domain in full, with the rest retrieved from reference TRBV14 and TRBJ1-4, is EAGVTQFPSHSVIEKGQTVTLRCDPISGHDNLYWYRRVMGKEIKFLLHFVKESKQDESGMPNNRFLAERTGGTYSTLKVQPAELEDSGVYFCASSQGALREKLFFGSGTQLSVL.

The rearrangement joins TRBV25-1 to TRBJ2-3, with D possibly TRBD2 on 6 matching bases. The germline V gene has CDR1 MGHDK and CDR2 SYGVNS. Trimming cost V 8 bases and J 14 bases, with 17 bases left between them. The CDR3 spans 11 residues. The CDR3 DNA is TGTGCCAGCGGACCGGGACTGGCTCTGTATTTT. Encoded protein: CASGPGLALYF.

The rearrangement uses TRBV2 and TRBJ1-5; D possibly corresponds to TRBD1 (6 bases). The V gene lost 8 bases and the J gene lost 4 bases, with 12 bases spanning the gap. Germline CDR1 is SNHLY and CDR2 is FYNNEI. The CDR3 loop spans 13 amino acids. As DNA, the CDR3 is TGTGCCAGCCACGGACAGTCGAATCAGCCCCAGCATTTT. Its protein product is CASHGQSNQPQHF.

The chain joins TRBV18 to TRBJ2-2, with 8 positions matching TRBD2. Losses at the gene ends were 4 bases for V and 0 bases for J; bases not matched to a gene: 4. Germline lookup yields CDR1 KGHSH and CDR2 LQKENI. The CDR3 spans 16 residues. CDR3 region: CASSLFSGTNTGELFF. The CDR3 region has the DNA TGTGCCAGCTCACTCTTTAGCGGGACGAACACCGGGGAGCTGTTTTTT.

The CDR3 is CASSFGQGTEAFF. CDR3 DNA sequence: TGTGCCAGCAGCTTTGGACAGGGGACTGAAGCTTTCTTT. The chain recombines TRBV3-1 (or the pseudogene TRBV3-2) with TRBJ1-1; TRBD1 aligns across 9 bases. Germline-derived CDR1 and CDR2 are LGHDT and YNNKEL (reference sequence). The junction had 3 bases not matched to a gene; V was cut back by 5 bases and J by 5 bases. The CDR3 has 13 residues.

The J gene is TRBJ2-1, the V gene TRBV7-2; unclear D gene. The V gene's germline CDR1 is SGHTA and CDR2 FQGNSA. Trimming removed 2 bases from V and 11 bases from J, with 13 bases in between. The CDR3 is made up of 13 amino acids. The CDR3 sequence is CASSLTTEAKQFF. CDR3 DNA: TGTGCCAGCAGCTTAACGACCGAGGCCAAGCAGTTCTTC.

The chain couples TRBV18 to TRBJ2-2; the match to TRBD1 covers 9 bases. Germline V gene sequence: CDR1 KGHSH, CDR2 LQKENI. V shed 3 bases, J shed 3 bases, and the junction held 2 bases outside the gene matches. The CDR3 has 15 residues. The chain's CDR3 is CASSPGQGDTGELFF. Here the CDR3 DNA reads TGTGCCAGCTCACCGGGACAGGGTGACACCGGGGAGCTGTTTTTT.

The CDR3 here is CASSLGTEPGELFF. The CDR3 nucleotides are TGTGCCAGCAGTTTAGGGACAGAGCCCGGGGAGCTGTTTTTT. The rearrangement links TRBV28 to TRBJ2-2; 7 nucleotides align to TRBD1. This CDR3 is built from 14 residues. V trimming: 2 bases; J trimming: 6 bases; junction bases outside the gene matches: 3. Germline-derived CDR1 and CDR2 are MDHEN and SYDVKM.

The chain combines TRBV14 with TRBJ1-1, with D possibly matching TRBD1 (5 bases). CDR1 and CDR2 (germline): SGHDN, FVKESK. This CDR3 has 13 residues. V shed 0 bases and J shed 9 bases, with 11 bases lying between them. The CDR3 DNA is TGTGCCAGCAGCCAAGAATGGGGGATTCAAGCTTTCTTT. Its translation is CASSQEWGIQAFF.

The genes are TRBV3-1 (or the pseudogene TRBV3-2) and TRBJ1-1, with a tentative D call TRBD1 (5 bases). This CDR3 contains 17 residues. Germline loops: CDR1 LGHDT, CDR2 YNNKEL (reference sequence). The V end was cut by 1 base, the J end by 11 bases, with 26 bases between. CDR3 amino acids: CASSQVGRGRGAPEAFF. As DNA, the CDR3 is TGTGCCAGCAGCCAAGTGGGGCGAGGCCGTGGAGCTCCGGAGGCTTTCTTT.

This chain joins TRBV7-9 and TRBJ1-5; 8 nucleotides line up with TRBD1. The CDR3 is made up of 16 amino acids. Germline CDR1 and CDR2: SEHNR and FQNEAQ (reference sequence). The V segment lost 1 base and the J segment 7 bases; nucleotides outside the gene matches: 9. Written as DNA, the CDR3 is TGTGCCAGCAGCTTAGGCGGACAGGGCTGGGGCCAGCCCCAGCATTTT. Its protein product is CASSLGGQGWGQPQHF.

The chain combines TRBV7-8 with TRBJ1-1; a weak D match, TRBD1 (5 bases). CDR1 SGHVS and CDR2 FQNEAQ come from the germline V gene. V was pared by 4 bases and J by 6 bases, with 21 bases between. There are 16 residues in the CDR3. CDR3 DNA sequence: TGTGCCAGCAGCTCAGGGAGGGGTCGAGCCCGCCCTGAAGCTTTCTTT. Protein: CASSSGRGRARPEAFF. The variable domain in full, with the rest retrieved from reference TRBV7-8 and TRBJ1-1, is GAGVSQSPRYKVAKRGQDVALRCDPISGHVSLFWYQQALGQGPEFLTYFQNEAQLDKSGLPSDRFFAERPEGSVSTLKIQRTQQEDSAVYLCASSSGRGRARPEAFFGQGTRLTVV.

J is TRBJ2-1 and V is TRBV11-2; TRBD2 might be the D (7 bases). V was trimmed by 8 bases and J by 5 bases, leaving 16 bases between them. The germline V gene encodes CDR1 SGHAT and CDR2 FQNNGV. This CDR3 has 14 residues. For the CDR3, the DNA is TGTGCCAGCGGCCAAGGGGGGGGAAACAATGAGCAGTTCTTC. As protein: CASGQGGGNNEQFF. Based on the CDR3 plus reference TRBV11-2 and TRBJ2-1, the full variable domain is EAGVAQSPRYKIIEKRQSVAFWCNPISGHATLYWYQQILGQGPKLLIQFQNNGVVDDSQLPKDRFSAERLKGVDSTLKIQPAKLEDSAVYLCASGQGGGNNEQFFGPGTRLTVL.

The rearrangement joins TRBV27 to TRBJ1-4; D remains ambiguous. Trimming cost V 5 bases and J 5 bases, with 9 bases left between them. CDR1 is MNHEY, CDR2 SMNVEV, per germline (reference sequence). There are 13 residues in the CDR3. This CDR3 reads CASSRKRNEKLFF. The CDR3 DNA reads TGTGCCAGCAGTAGGAAGAGAAATGAAAAACTGTTTTTT.

This chain uses TRBV27 with TRBJ2-1; 8 positions agree with TRBD1. V lost 6 bases and J lost 0; bases outside the gene matches: 13. The CDR3 extends over 18 amino acids. The germline V gene has CDR1 MNHEY and CDR2 SMNVEV (reference sequence). The CDR3 DNA reads TGTGCCAGCAGACGGGACAGGCAACTCCGGAGCTCCTACAATGAGCAGTTCTTC. This sequence encodes CASRRDRQLRSSYNEQFF.

This rearrangement joins TRBV28 to TRBJ2-7; D is undetermined. The germline V gene encodes CDR1 MDHEN and CDR2 SYDVKM. CDR3 length equals 16 residues. Between the trimmed V and J ends, which lost 6 bases and 2 bases, there was a span of 20 bases. The CDR3 reads CASSSTQLDGTYEQYF. DNA of the CDR3: TGTGCCAGCAGCTCGACCCAATTGGACGGTACCTACGAGCAGTACTTC.

The chain recombines TRBV19 with TRBJ1-5; unclear D gene. The V and J ends lost 3 bases and 0 bases respectively, with 3 bases between them. The CDR3 is made up of 13 amino acids. CDR1 is LNHDA and CDR2 is SQIVND in the germline V gene (reference sequence). CDR3 in amino acids: CASSITSNQPQHF. CDR3 nucleotide sequence: TGTGCCAGTAGTATCACTAGCAATCAGCCCCAGCATTTT.

The rearrangement links TRBV30 to TRBJ2-1; 9 nucleotides match TRBD2. Trimming at V came to 0 bases and at J to 9 bases, leaving 12 bases not matched to a gene. CDR1 and CDR2 (germline): GTSNPN, SVGIG (reference sequence). CDR3 length: 16 residues. CDR3 sequence: CAWSVHRSGRKGEQFF. In DNA, the CDR3 is TGTGCCTGGAGTGTACACCGAAGCGGGAGGAAAGGTGAGCAGTTCTTC.

The CDR3 loop is CAIRQIPGQGTYEQFF. As DNA, the CDR3 is TGTGCCATCAGACAAATTCCGGGACAGGGAACGTATGAGCAGTTCTTC. V usage is TRBV10-3 and J usage is TRBJ2-1, with 9 bases fitting TRBD1. Germline V gene data show CDR1 as ENHRY and CDR2 as SYGVKD. This CDR3 is 16 amino acids long. With 6 bases clipped from V and 8 bases from J, the junction kept 14 bases outside the gene matches.

The rearrangement joins TRBV7-3 to TRBJ1-1; D remains ambiguous. This CDR3 is built from 13 residues. Trimming cost V 3 bases and J 6 bases, with 11 bases left between them. Germline V gene data show CDR1 as SGHTA and CDR2 as FQGTGA. CDR3 in amino acids: CASSFTTLAEAFF. The CDR3 region has the DNA TGTGCCAGCAGCTTCACGACATTAGCTGAAGCTTTCTTT.